This section outlines one T cell receptor beta chain sequence together with its context. Antigen specificity is unknown. Assay used: immunoSEQ multiplex PCR; TCRdb lists only in-frame clones, some missing. The sample yields approximately 33,000 clones, about 75% seen once. The CDR3 runs to 15 residues. Germline CDR1 and CDR2: SGHRS and YFSETQ. The V segment lost 3 bases and the J segment 3 bases; nucleotides outside the gene matches: 6. These data originate in a study of a mutant IDH1 vaccine in newly diagnosed glioma. Whole-study context: The treated population exhibited a male proportion of about 60%, a female proportion of roughly 40%, and a mean age of around 40 years. Before enrollment, the patients had been treated with radiotherapy alone, temozolomide alone, or both together. Most of them had received both. Study observations and caveats: Altogether, 93.3% of patients exhibited vaccine-induced immune responses. Alterations occurring in top peripheral T cell clonotypes seemed unrelated to pseudoprogression.

Regarding time point: week 47, end of study. Every single dose of the vaccine, 300 ug of mutant IDH1 20-mer peptide, came with topical imiquimod. The receptor's source is a middle-aged man with glioma. This chain joins TRBV5-1 and TRBJ2-1, with 7 bases lining up with TRBD1. The material was PBMCs, obtained from a glioma patient whose treatment included an IDH1 peptide vaccine. As DNA, the CDR3 is TGCGCCAGCAGCTACCGGGACAGATTCTACAATGAGCAGTTCTTC. Translation gives CASSYRDRFYNEQFF.